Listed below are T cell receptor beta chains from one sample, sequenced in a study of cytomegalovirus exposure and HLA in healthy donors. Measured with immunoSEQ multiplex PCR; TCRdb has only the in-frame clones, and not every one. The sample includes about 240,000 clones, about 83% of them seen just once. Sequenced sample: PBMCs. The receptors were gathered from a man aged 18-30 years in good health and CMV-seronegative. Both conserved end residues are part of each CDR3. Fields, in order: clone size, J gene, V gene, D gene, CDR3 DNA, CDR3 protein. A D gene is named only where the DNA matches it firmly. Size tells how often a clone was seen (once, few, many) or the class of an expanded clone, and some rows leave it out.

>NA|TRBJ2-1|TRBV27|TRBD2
TGTGCCAGCAGGCCCGCTAGCGGGGGGTCCTACAATGAGCAGTTCTTC
CASRPASGGSYNEQFF
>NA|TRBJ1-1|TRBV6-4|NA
TGTGCCAGCAGTGAGTGGGCAGGTATAACAGACACTGAAGCTTTCTTT
CASSEWAGITDTEAFF
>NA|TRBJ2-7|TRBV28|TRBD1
TGTGCCAGCAGTACAGGGACAGGGGCCTACGAGCAGTACTTC
CASSTGTGAYEQYF
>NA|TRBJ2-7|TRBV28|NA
TGTGCCAGCAGTTCGATAGGGGTCAACGAGCAGTACTTC
CASSSIGVNEQYF
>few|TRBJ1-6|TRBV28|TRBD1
TGTGCCAGCCTGACAGGGGATTCACCCCTCCACTTT
CASLTGDSPLHF
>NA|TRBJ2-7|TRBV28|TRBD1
TGTGCCAGTCGGCCAGGGGGCGCGGGCTACGAGCAGTACTTC
CASRPGGAGYEQYF
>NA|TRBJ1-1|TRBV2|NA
TGTGCCAGCCTATTACAGGTGAACACTGAAGCTTTCTTT
CASLLQVNTEAFF
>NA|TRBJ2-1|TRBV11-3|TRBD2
TGTGCCAGCAGCTTATACGGCGGGGGGGCCAATGAGCAGTTCTTC
CASSLYGGGANEQFF
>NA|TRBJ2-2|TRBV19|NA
TGTGCCAGTGTTCTAGGAGTGAACACCGGGGAGCTGTTTTTT
CASVLGVNTGELFF
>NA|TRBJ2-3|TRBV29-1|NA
TGCAGCGTTGCACGGAGCACAGATACGCAGTATTTT
CSVARSTDTQYF
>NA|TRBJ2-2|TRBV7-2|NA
TGTGCCAGCAGCTTGGTAGTCGGGGAGCTGTTTTTT
CASSLVVGELFF
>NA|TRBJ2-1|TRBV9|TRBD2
TGTGCCAGCAGCTCCTCTAGCGGGAGTGAGCAGTTCTTC
CASSSSSGSEQFF
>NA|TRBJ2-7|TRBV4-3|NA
TGCGCCAGCAGCCGAAACCCGGGGGATCCCTCCTACGAGCAGTACTTC
CASSRNPGDPSYEQYF
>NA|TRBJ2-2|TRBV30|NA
TGTGCCTGGAGTGTTGGCAGGGTGGCGGTCGGGGAGCTGTTTTTT
CAWSVGRVAVGELFF
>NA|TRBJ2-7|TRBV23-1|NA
TGCGCCAGCAGTCAATTCGGCTACAGGGATCTCCACGAGCAGTACTTC
CASSQFGYRDLHEQYF
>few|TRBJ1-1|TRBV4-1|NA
TGCGCCAGCAGCCTCTGGGGGCGGACTGAAGCTTTCTTT
CASSLWGRTEAFF
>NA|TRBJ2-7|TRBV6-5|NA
TGTGCCAGCAAACCTAGCTTCGGCTCCTACGAGCAGTACTTC
CASKPSFGSYEQYF
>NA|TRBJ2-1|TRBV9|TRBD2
TGTGCCAGCAGCGGATCCCCTAGCGGGGGTAGAAATGAGCAGTTCTTC
CASSGSPSGGRNEQFF
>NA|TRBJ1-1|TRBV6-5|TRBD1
TGTGCCAGCAGACACAGGGGGGGGAGGGGCACTGAAGCTTTCTTT
CASRHRGGRGTEAFF